The 5 T cell receptor beta chains reported below all come from one sample, sequenced in a study of T-cell reconstitution after alpha-beta-depleted transplantation in children. During its preparation, the TCRbeta library received unique molecular identifiers. TCRdb re-derived calls from the PCR reads in MiXCR, one entry per CDR3 protein. The sample shows roughly 300,000 distinct CDR3 sequences, roughly 12% of them seen only once. The sample in question was peripheral blood, obtained 180 days after TCRalphabeta/CD19-depleted stem cell transplant. These receptors originate from a male patient between 2 and 10 years old who had a stem cell transplant for chronic granulomatous disease, so the T cells may come from the graft donor.

In this sample, this clonotype turned up many times. V gene TRBV6-1 combines with J gene TRBJ2-7, with TRBD2 matching over 11 bases. V was clipped by 5 bases and J by 5 bases; unmatched bases: 8. This CDR3 has 15 amino acids. CDR1 MNHNS and CDR2 SASEGT come from the germline V gene. The CDR3 DNA sequence: TGTGCCAGCAGTCGCCTCCTAGCGGGAGGTCACGAGCAGTACTTC. Protein sequence: CASSRLLAGGHEQYF.

There are many counts of this clonotype. The chain couples TRBV7-2 to TRBJ2-7, with D possibly matching TRBD2 (5 bases). V lost 3 bases to trimming and J lost 0 bases, with 9 bases between them. The V gene's germline CDR1 is SGHTA and CDR2 FQGNSA. CDR3 length equals 14 residues. CDR3 sequence reads: CASSLRVPSYEQYF. The CDR3 region has the DNA TGTGCCAGCAGCTTGCGGGTGCCCTCCTACGAGCAGTACTTC.

There are many counts of this clonotype. This chain uses TRBV19 with TRBJ2-2; 7 bases map to TRBD1. The germline gives CDR1 LNHDA, CDR2 SQIVND (reference sequence). Trimming at V came to 5 bases and at J to 0 bases, leaving 9 bases not matched to a gene. The CDR3 spans 17 residues. CDR3 bases: TGTGCCAGTAGTGCCCGTACCGGGACAGCGAACACCGGGGAGCTGTTTTTT. The encoded protein is CASSARTGTANTGELFF.

This clonotype was seen repeatedly, ten times or more. The chain's CDR3 is CASSYTTGGYNEQFF. In DNA form, the CDR3 reads TGTGCCAGCAGTTATACAACAGGGGGCTACAATGAGCAGTTCTTC. This rearrangement joins TRBV6-5 to TRBJ2-1; 8 bases line up with TRBD1. V lost 3 bases to trimming and J lost 3 bases; unmatched junction nucleotides: 4. This CDR3 region has 15 residues. Germline CDR1 MNHEY, CDR2 SVGAGI.

This clonotype was seen many times. As DNA, the CDR3 is TGTGCCAGCAGCTTAGTATCCACAGGGGGGGACATTCAGTACTTC. Protein sequence: CASSLVSTGGDIQYF. The rearrangement links TRBV7-9 to TRBJ2-4, with D possibly being TRBD1 (8 bases). CDR3 size: 15 residues. V was trimmed by 1 base and J by 8 bases, leaving 15 bases between them. Germline-derived CDR1 and CDR2 are SEHNR and FQNEAQ (reference sequence).